The rows below give T cell receptor beta chains drawn from one sample of a study of blood T cells in healthy people across ages. From the 5' RACE reads, TCRdb called clonotypes with MiXCR, one entry per CDR3 protein. The repertoire includes 650,000 to 1,000,000 distinct CDR3 sequences, 36% of them detected once, and under 15% sits in the top ten. Sequencing was carried out using blood. The receptor set was obtained from a man aged 18 to 29 in good health. Both conserved end residues are part of each CDR3. A D gene is named only where the DNA matches it firmly. Only some rows state a clone size, as once, few, many or a class for expanded clones.

clone size: few
D gene: TRBD1
J gene: TRBJ1-5
V gene: TRBV12-3/TRBV12-4
CDR3 protein: CASRLTGGDSNQPQHF
CDR3 DNA: TGTGCCAGCAGACTTACAGGGGGGGATAGCAATCAGCCCCAGCATTTT

clone size: few
D gene: .
J gene: TRBJ2-5
V gene: TRBV5-1
CDR3 protein: CASSLANHQETQYF
CDR3 DNA: TGCGCCAGCAGCTTGGCCAATCACCAAGAGACCCAGTACTTC

clone size: .
D gene: .
J gene: TRBJ1-1
V gene: TRBV29-1
CDR3 protein: CSVDSGRSMNTEAFF
CDR3 DNA: TGCAGCGTTGATAGCGGCAGGTCTATGAACACTGAAGCTTTCTTT

clone size: few
D gene: TRBD1
J gene: TRBJ1-5
V gene: TRBV4-1
CDR3 protein: CASSPGGRGPNQPQHF
CDR3 DNA: TGCGCCAGCAGCCCTGGGGGAAGGGGGCCCAATCAGCCCCAGCATTTT

clone size: .
D gene: .
J gene: TRBJ2-1
V gene: TRBV5-1
CDR3 protein: CASSPRVGVYNEQFF
CDR3 DNA: TGCGCCAGCAGCCCCAGGGTGGGGGTCTACAATGAGCAGTTCTTC

clone size: .
D gene: TRBD1
J gene: TRBJ1-4
V gene: TRBV12-3/TRBV12-4
CDR3 protein: CASSPPGGGGEKLFF
CDR3 DNA: TGTGCCAGCAGTCCCCCAGGGGGGGGTGGTGAAAAACTGTTTTTT

clone size: .
D gene: TRBD1
J gene: TRBJ2-5
V gene: TRBV6-6
CDR3 protein: CASSYSAGQGLNEQYF
CDR3 DNA: TGTGCCAGCAGTTACTCCGCGGGACAGGGTTTGAATGAGCAGTACTTC

clone size: many
D gene: .
J gene: TRBJ2-1
V gene: TRBV29-1
CDR3 protein: CSSKQDDYNEQFF
CDR3 DNA: TGCAGCTCAAAGCAGGACGACTACAATGAGCAGTTCTTC

clone size: .
D gene: TRBD1
J gene: TRBJ2-3
V gene: TRBV5-5
CDR3 protein: CASSRDRTPHTQYF
CDR3 DNA: TGTGCCAGCAGCCGGGACAGGACTCCTCATACGCAGTATTTT

clone size: few
D gene: .
J gene: TRBJ1-2
V gene: TRBV4-2
CDR3 protein: CASSQDRNSANYGYTF
CDR3 DNA: TGTGCCAGCAGCCAAGATAGGAACAGTGCTAACTATGGCTACACCTTC